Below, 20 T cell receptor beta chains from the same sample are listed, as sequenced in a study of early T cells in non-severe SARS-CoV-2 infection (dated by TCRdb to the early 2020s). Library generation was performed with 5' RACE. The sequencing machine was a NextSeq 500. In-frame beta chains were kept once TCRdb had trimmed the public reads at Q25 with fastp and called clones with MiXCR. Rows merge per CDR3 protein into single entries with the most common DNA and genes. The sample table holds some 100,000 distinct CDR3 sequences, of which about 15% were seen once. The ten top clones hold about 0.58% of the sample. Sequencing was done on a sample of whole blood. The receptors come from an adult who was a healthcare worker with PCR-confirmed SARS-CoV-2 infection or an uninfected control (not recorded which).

The CDR3 coding sequence is TGTGCCAGCAGGGCCGGGACAGGGAACTATGGCTACACCTTC. Protein sequence: CASRAGTGNYGYTF. V gene TRBV2 combines with J gene TRBJ1-2; 9 nucleotides agree with TRBD1. V trimming: 6 bases; J trimming: 2 bases; junction bases outside the gene matches: 4. In germline, CDR1 is SNHLY, CDR2 FYNNEI. There are 14 residues in the CDR3.

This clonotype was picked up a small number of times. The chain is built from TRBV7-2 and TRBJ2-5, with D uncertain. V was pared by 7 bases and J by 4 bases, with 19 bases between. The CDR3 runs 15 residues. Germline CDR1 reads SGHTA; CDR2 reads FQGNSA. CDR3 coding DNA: TGTGCCAGCAACCCTCCGGGTTTTGGGGTAGAGACCCAGTACTTC. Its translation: CASNPPGFGVETQYF.

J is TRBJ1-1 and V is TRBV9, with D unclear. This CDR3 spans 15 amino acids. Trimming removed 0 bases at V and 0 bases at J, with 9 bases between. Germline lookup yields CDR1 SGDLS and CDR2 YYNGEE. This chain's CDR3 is CASSVVATMNTEAFF. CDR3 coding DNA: TGTGCCAGCAGCGTAGTCGCGACCATGAACACTGAAGCTTTCTTT. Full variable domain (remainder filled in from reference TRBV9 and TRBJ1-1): DSGVTQTPKHLITATGQRVTLRCSPRSGDLSVYWYQQSLDQGLQFLIQYYNGEERAKGNILERFSAQQFPDLHSELNLSSLELGDSALYFCASSVVATMNTEAFFGQGTRLTVV.

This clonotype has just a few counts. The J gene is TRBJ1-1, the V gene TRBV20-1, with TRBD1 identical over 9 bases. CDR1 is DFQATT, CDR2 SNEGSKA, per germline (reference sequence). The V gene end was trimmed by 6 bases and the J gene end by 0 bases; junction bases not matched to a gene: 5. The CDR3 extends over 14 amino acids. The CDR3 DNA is TGCAGTGCCTTGGGACAGGGAGTGAACACTGAAGCTTTCTTT. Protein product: CSALGQGVNTEAFF.

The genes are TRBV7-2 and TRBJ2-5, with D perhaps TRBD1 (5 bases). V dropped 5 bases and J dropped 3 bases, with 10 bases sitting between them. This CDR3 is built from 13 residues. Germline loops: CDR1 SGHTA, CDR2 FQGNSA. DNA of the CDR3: TGTGCCAGCAGCCACGGACAAGAAGAGACCCAGTACTTC. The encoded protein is CASSHGQEETQYF. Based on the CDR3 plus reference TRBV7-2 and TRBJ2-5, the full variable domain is GAGVSQSPSNKVTEKGKDVELRCDPISGHTALYWYRQSLGQGLEFLIYFQGNSAPDKSGLPSDRFSAERTGGSVSTLTIQRTQQEDSAVYLCASSHGQEETQYFGPGTRLLVL.

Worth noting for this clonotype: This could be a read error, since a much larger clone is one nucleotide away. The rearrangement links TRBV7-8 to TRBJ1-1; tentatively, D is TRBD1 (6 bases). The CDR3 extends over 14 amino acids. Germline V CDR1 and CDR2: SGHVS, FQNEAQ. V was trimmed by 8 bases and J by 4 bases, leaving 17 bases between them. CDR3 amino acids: CASGQLGATTEAFF. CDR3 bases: TGTGCCAGCGGACAACTGGGGGCCACCACTGAAGCTTTCTTT.

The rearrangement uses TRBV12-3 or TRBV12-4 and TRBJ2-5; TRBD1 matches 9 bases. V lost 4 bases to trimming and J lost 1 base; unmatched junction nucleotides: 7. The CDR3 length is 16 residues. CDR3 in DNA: TGTGCCAGCAGTTCGGGGACAGGGTCGTCCCAAGAGACCCAGTACTTC. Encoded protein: CASSSGTGSSQETQYF.

The chain's CDR3 is CASSLVVGSTNEKLFF. The CDR3 region has the DNA TGTGCCAGCAGCTTGGTCGTGGGCTCAACTAATGAAAAACTGTTTTTT. This sequence joins TRBV5-5 and TRBJ1-4; no firm D call. CDR1 SGHKS and CDR2 YYEKEE come from the germline V gene (reference sequence). The CDR3 length is 16 residues. The germline V and J ends were trimmed by 0 bases and 0 bases, with 9 bases remaining between them.

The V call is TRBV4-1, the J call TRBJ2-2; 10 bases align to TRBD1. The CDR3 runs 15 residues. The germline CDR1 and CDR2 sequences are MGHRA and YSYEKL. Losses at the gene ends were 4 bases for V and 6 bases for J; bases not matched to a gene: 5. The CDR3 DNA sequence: TGCGCCAGCAGCCGGGGACAGGGGCTCGCCGGGGAGCTGTTTTTT. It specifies CASSRGQGLAGELFF.

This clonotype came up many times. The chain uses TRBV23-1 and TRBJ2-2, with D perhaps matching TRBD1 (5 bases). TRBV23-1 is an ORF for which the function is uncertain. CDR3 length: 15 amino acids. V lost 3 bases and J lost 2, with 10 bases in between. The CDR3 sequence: CASSQNRGNTGELFF. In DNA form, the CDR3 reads TGCGCCAGCAGTCAGAATAGGGGAAACACCGGGGAGCTGTTTTTT.

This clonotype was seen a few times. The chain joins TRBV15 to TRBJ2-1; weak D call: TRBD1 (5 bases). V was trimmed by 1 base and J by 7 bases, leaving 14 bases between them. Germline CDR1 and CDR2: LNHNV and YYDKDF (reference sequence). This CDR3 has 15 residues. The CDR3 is CATSRVDSLFNEQFF. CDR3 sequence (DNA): TGTGCCACCAGCAGAGTAGACAGCCTTTTTAATGAGCAGTTCTTC.

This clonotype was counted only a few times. CDR3 bases: TGTGCCTCGAGGGTCGGGCTTGGGGTAGAGACCCAGTACTTC. Amino acid sequence: CASRVGLGVETQYF. The rearrangement uses TRBV10-3 and TRBJ2-5, with D tentatively TRBD2 (5 bases). The CDR3 consists of 14 residues. Trimming removed 11 bases from V and 4 bases from J, with 20 bases in between. The germline gives CDR1 ENHRY, CDR2 SYGVKD.

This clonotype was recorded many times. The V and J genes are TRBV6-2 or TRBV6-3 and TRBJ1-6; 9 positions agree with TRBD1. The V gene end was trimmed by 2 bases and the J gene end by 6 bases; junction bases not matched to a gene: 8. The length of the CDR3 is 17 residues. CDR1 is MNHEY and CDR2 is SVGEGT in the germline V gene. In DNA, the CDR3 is TGTGCCAGCAGTTACCTGGGGACAGGGAGAGGTAATTCACCCCTCCACTTT. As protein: CASSYLGTGRGNSPLHF.

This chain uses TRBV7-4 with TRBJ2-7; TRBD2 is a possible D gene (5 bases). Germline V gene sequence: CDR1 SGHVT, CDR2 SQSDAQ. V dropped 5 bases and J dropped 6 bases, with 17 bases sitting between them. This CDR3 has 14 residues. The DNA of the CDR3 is TGTGCCAGCAGCCACCTATCTCGGGGTTTCGAGCAGTACGTC. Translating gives CASSHLSRGFEQYV.

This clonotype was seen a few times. This chain's CDR3 is CASSPLDRPPYGYTF. DNA for the CDR3: TGTGCCAGCTCACCACTGGACAGGCCCCCCTATGGCTACACCTTC. The V call is TRBV18, the J call TRBJ1-2; TRBD1 matches at 7 bases. The germline V gene has CDR1 KGHSH and CDR2 LQKENI. The V gene end was trimmed by 1 base and the J gene end by 4 bases; junction bases not matched to a gene: 6. The CDR3 covers 15 residues.

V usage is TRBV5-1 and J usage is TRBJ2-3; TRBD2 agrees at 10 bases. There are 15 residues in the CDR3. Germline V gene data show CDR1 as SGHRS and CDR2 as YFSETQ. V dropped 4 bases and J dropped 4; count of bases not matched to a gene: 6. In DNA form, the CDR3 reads TGCGCCAGCAGCGCACTAGCGGGGAAACCAGATACGCAGTATTTT. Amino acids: CASSALAGKPDTQYF.

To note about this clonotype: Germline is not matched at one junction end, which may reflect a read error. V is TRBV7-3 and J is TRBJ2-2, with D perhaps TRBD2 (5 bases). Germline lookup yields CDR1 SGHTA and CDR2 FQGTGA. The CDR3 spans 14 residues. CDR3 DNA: TGTGCCAGCAGCTTATCTTCGAACACCGGGGAGCGGTTTTTT. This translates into CASSLSSNTGERFF.

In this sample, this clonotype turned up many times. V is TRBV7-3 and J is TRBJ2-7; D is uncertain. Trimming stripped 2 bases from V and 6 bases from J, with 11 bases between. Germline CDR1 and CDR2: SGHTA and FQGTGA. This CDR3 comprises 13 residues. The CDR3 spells CASSLSPETEQYV. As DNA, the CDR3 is TGTGCCAGCAGCTTATCACCCGAGACCGAGCAGTACGTC.

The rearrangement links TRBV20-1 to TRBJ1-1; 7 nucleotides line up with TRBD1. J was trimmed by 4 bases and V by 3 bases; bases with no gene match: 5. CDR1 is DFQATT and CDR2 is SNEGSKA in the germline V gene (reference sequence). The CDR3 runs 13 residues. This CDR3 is CSASGQVPTEAFF. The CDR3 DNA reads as TGCAGTGCTAGTGGACAGGTGCCCACTGAAGCTTTCTTT.

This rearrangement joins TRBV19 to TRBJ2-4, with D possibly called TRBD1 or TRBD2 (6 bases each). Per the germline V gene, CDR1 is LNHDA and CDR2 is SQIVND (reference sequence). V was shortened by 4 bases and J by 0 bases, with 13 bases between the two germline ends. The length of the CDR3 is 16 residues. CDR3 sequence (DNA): TGTGCCAGTAGTAGTTTCGGGGGCCTAGCCAAAAACATTCAGTACTTC. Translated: CASSSFGGLAKNIQYF.